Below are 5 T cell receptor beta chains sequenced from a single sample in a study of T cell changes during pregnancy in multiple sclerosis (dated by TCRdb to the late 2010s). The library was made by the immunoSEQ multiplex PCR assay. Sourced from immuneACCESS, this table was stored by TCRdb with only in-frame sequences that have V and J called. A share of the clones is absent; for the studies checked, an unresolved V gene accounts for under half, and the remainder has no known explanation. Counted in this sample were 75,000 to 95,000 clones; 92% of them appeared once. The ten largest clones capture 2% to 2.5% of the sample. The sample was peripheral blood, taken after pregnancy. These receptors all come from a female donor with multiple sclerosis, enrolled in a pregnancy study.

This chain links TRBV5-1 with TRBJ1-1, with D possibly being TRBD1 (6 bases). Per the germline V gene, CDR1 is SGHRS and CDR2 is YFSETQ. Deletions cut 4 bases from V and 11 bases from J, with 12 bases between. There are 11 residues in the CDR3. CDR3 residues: CASSESGDAFF. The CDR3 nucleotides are TGCGCCAGCAGCGAGTCAGGGGACGCTTTCTTT.

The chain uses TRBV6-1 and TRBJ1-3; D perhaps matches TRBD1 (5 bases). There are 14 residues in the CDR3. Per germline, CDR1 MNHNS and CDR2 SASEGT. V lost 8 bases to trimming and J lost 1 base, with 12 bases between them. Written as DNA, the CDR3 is TGTGCCAGCGGGGGACTGGGGTCTGGAAACACCATATATTTT. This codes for CASGGLGSGNTIYF.

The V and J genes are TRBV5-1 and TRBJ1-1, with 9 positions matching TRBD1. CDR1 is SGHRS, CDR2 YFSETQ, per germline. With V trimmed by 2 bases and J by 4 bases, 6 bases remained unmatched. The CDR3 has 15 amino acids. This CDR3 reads CASSLTGGMSTEAFF. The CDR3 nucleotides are TGCGCCAGCAGCTTAACAGGGGGCATGAGCACTGAAGCTTTCTTT.

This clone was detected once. CDR3 nucleotide sequence: TGTGCCAGCAGCTTCGCGGGTAACACTGAAGCTTTCTTT. Translating gives CASSFAGNTEAFF. J is TRBJ1-1 and V is TRBV7-3; D remains ambiguous. V lost 3 bases to trimming and J lost 2 bases, with 7 bases between them. The CDR3 contains 13 residues. Per germline, CDR1 SGHTA and CDR2 FQGTGA. The whole variable domain, remainder taken from reference TRBV7-3 and TRBJ1-1, is GAGVSQTPSNKVTEKGKYVELRCDPISGHTALYWYRQSLGQGPEFLIYFQGTGAADDSGLPNDRFFAVRPEGSVSTLKIQRTERGDSAVYLCASSFAGNTEAFFGQGTRLTVV.

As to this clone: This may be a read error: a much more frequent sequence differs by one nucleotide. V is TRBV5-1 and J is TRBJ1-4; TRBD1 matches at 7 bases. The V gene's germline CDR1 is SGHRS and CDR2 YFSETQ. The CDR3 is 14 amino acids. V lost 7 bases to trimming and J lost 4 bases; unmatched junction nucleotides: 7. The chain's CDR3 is CASGTGTVNEKLFF. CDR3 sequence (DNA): TGCGCCAGCGGAACCGGGACAGTTAATGAAAAACTGTTTTTT.